This T cell receptor (beta chain) appears in the sequencing data of a study of OX40 agonist ivuxolimab in advanced cancers. For the study at large: While on treatment, patients had intravenous ivuxolimab at 0.01 to 10 mg/kg every 2 weeks. Age averaged approximately 60 years (range about 23 to 85), and 82.7% were male. Findings of the study overall: There were also nonresponders showing low normalized T-cell clonal expansion.

The CDR3 loop spans 15 amino acids. V lost 5 bases and J lost 2, with 16 bases in between. Germline CDR1 is MRHNA and CDR2 is SNTAGT. Turning to this clone: The target antigen is unknown.

Clones were sequenced by immunoSEQ multiplex PCR, and TCRdb holds only the in-frame ones, with some missing. Of about 51,000 clones listed, around 77% were seen once; the top ten hold under 2.5%. This clonotype originated in an adult with an advanced solid tumor such as melanoma, head and neck, liver or kidney cancer. This sample comprised CD4+ or CD8+ T cells sorted from blood, obtained in a trial of the OX40 agonist ivuxolimab. J is TRBJ2-7 and V is TRBV6-4; no reliable D call. CDR3 region: CASSSSSIRTYEQYF. The CDR3, as DNA: TGTGCCAGCAGTTCCTCCTCGATAAGAACCTACGAGCAGTACTTC.